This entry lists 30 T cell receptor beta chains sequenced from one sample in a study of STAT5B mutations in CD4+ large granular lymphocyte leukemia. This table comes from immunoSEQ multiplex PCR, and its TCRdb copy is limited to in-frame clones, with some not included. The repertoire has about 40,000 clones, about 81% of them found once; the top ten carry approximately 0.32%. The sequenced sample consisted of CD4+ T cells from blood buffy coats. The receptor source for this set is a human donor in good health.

CDR3 nucleotide sequence: TGCGCCAGCAGCCAAGGTAGTTTTAGAGATTACTATAATTCACCCCTCCACTTT. The encoded protein is CASSQGSFRDYYNSPLHF. This chain uses TRBV4-1 with TRBJ1-6; D remains ambiguous. The CDR3 has 18 residues. The V end was cut by 1 base, the J end by 3 bases, with 16 bases between. Germline V gives CDR1 MGHRA, CDR2 YSYEKL.

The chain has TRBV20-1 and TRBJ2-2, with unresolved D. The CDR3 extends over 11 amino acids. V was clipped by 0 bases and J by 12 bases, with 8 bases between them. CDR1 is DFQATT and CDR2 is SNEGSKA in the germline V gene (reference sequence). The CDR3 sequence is CSARDAVQLFF. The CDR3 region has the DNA TGCAGTGCTAGAGACGCGGTGCAGCTGTTTTTT.

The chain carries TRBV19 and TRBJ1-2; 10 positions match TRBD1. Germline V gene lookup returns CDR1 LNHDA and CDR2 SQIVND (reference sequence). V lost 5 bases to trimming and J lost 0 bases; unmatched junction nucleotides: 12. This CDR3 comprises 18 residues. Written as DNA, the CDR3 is TGTGCCAGTAGTCCCCAGAGGACAGGGGGTTCCTCTAACTATGGCTACACCTTC. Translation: CASSPQRTGGSSNYGYTF.

The CDR3 sequence is CASSPGTGWKLFF. CDR3 sequence (DNA): TGTGCCAGTAGCCCCGGGACAGGGTGGAAACTGTTTTTT. The chain carries TRBV19 and TRBJ1-4, with 9 bases lining up with TRBD1. This CDR3 is 13 amino acids long. The junction had 7 bases not matched to a gene; V was cut back by 6 bases and J by 11 bases. In germline, CDR1 is LNHDA, CDR2 SQIVND (reference sequence).

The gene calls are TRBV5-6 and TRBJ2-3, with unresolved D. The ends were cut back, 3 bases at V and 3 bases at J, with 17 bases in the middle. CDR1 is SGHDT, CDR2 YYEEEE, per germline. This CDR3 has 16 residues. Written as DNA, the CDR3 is TGTGCCAGCAGCTCCCTTGCGTTTAGTGAAACAGATACGCAGTATTTT. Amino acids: CASSSLAFSETDTQYF. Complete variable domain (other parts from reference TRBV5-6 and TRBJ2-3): DAGVTQSPTHLIKTRGQQVTLRCSPKSGHDTVSWYQQALGQGPQFIFQYYEEEERQRGNFPDRFSGHQFPNYSSELNVNALLLGDSALYLCASSSLAFSETDTQYFGPGTRLTVL.

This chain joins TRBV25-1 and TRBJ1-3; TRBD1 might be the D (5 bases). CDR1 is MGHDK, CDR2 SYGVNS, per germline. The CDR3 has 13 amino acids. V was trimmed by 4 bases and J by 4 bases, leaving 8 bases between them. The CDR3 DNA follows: TGTGCCAGCAGTGGACAGTTGGGAAACACCATATATTTT. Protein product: CASSGQLGNTIYF.

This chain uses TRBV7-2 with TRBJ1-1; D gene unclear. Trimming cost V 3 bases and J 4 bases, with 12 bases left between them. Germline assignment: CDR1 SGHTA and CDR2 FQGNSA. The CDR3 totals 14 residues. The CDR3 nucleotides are TGTGCCAGCAGCTTCAGAGCCACGACCACTGAAGCTTTCTTT. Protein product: CASSFRATTTEAFF. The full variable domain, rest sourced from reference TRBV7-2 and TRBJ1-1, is GAGVSQSPSNKVTEKGKDVELRCDPISGHTALYWYRQSLGQGLEFLIYFQGNSAPDKSGLPSDRFSAERTGGSVSTLTIQRTQQEDSAVYLCASSFRATTTEAFFGQGTRLTVV.

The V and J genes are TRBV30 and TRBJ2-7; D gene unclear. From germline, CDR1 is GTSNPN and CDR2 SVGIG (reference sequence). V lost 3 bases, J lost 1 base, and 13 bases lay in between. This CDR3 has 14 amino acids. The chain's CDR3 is CAWRVTENSYEQYF. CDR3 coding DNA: TGTGCCTGGAGGGTGACGGAAAATTCCTACGAGCAGTACTTC.

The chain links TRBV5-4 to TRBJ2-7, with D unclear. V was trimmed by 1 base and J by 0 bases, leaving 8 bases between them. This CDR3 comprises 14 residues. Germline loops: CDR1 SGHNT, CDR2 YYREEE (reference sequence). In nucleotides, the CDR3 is TGTGCCAGCAGCTTGCCAGGAAGCTCCTACGAGCAGTACTTC. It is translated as CASSLPGSSYEQYF.

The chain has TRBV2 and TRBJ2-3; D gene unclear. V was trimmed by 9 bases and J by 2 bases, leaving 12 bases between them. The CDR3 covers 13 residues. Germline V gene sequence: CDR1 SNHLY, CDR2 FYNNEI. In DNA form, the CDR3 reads TGTGCCAGACCGGGTCCAAACACAGATACGCAGTATTTT. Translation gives CARPGPNTDTQYF.

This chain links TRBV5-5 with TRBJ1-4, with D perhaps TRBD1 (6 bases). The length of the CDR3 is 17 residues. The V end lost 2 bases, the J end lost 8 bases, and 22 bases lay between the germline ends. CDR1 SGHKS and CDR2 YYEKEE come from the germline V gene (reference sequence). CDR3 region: CASSFRAEPGTYEKLFF. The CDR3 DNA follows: TGTGCCAGCAGCTTCCGAGCCGAACCCGGGACATACGAAAAACTGTTTTTT.

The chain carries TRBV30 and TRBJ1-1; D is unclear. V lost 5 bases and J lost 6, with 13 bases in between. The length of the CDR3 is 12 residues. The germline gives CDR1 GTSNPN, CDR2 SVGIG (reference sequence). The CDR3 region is CAWAEHGPEAFF. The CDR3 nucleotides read TGTGCCTGGGCGGAGCATGGACCTGAAGCTTTCTTT. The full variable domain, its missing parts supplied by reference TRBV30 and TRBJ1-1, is SQTIHQWPATLVQPVGSPLSLECTVEGTSNPNLYWYRQAAGRGLQLLFYSVGIGQISSEVPQNLSASRPQDRQFILSSKKLLLSDSGFYLCAWAEHGPEAFFGQGTRLTVV.

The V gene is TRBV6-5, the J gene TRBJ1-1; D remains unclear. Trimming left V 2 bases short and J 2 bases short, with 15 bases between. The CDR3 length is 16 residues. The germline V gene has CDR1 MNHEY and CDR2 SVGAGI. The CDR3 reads CASSYAGEVGNTEAFF. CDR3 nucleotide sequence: TGTGCCAGCAGTTACGCCGGGGAAGTGGGCAACACTGAAGCTTTCTTT.

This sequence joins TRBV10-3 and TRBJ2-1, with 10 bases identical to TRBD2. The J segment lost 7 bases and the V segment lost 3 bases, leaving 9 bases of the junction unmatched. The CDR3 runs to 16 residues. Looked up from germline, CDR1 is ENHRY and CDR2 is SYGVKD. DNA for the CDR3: TGTGCCATCAGTGAATCATTAGCGGGAGGAATGAATGAGCAGTTCTTC. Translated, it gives CAISESLAGGMNEQFF.

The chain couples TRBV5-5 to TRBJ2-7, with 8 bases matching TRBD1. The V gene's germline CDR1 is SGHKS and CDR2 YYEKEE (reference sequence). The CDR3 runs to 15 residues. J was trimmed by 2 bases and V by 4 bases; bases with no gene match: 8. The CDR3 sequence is CASSKRTGITYEQYF. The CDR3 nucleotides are TGTGCCAGCAGCAAAAGGACAGGGATTACCTACGAGCAGTACTTC.

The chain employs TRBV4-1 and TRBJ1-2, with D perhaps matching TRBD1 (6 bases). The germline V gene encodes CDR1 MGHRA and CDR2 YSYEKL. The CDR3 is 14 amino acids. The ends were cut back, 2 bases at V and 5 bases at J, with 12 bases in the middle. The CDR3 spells CASSQYRESYGYTF. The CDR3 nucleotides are TGCGCCAGCAGCCAATACAGGGAGAGTTATGGCTACACCTTC.

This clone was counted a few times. CDR3 in DNA: TGTGCCAGCAGCCGGGGACAGTCTGGAAACACCATATATTTT. Amino acid sequence: CASSRGQSGNTIYF. This chain joins TRBV7-9 and TRBJ1-3; the match to TRBD1 covers 7 bases. The junction had 2 bases not matched to a gene; V was cut back by 5 bases and J by 1 base. Germline CDR1 SEHNR, CDR2 FQNEAQ (reference sequence). The CDR3 is 14 amino acids.

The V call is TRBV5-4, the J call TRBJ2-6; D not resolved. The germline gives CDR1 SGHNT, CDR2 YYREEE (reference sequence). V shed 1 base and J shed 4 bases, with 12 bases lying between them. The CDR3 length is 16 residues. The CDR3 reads CASSLLVEAGANVLTF. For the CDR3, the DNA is TGTGCCAGCAGCTTGTTGGTCGAGGCCGGGGCCAACGTCCTGACTTTC.

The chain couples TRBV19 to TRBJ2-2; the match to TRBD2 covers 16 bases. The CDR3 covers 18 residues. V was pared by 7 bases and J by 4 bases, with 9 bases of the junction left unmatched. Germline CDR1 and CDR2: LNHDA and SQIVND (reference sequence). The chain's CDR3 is CASNFWGLAGGRTGELFF. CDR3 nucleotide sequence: TGTGCCAGTAATTTCTGGGGACTAGCGGGGGGGCGCACCGGGGAGCTGTTTTTT.

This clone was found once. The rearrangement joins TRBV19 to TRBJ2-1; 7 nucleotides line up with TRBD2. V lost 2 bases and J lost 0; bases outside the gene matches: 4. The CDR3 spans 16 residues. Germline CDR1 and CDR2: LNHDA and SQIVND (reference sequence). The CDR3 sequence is CASSIIRGGSYNEQFF. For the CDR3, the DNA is TGTGCCAGTAGTATAATCCGCGGGGGCTCCTACAATGAGCAGTTCTTC.

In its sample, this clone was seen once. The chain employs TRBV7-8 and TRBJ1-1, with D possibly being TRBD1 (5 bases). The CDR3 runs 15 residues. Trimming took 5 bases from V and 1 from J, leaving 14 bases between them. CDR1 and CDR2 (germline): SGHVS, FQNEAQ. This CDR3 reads CASSGARVGNTEAFF. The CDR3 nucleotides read TGTGCCAGCAGCGGAGCCAGGGTAGGGAACACTGAAGCTTTCTTT.

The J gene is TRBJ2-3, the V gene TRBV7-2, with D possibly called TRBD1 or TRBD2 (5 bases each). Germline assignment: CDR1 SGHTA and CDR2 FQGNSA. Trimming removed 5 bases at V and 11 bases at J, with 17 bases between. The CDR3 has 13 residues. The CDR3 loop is CASSPHEGFGQYF. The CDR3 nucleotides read TGTGCCAGCAGCCCCCATGAGGGGTTCGGGCAGTATTTT.

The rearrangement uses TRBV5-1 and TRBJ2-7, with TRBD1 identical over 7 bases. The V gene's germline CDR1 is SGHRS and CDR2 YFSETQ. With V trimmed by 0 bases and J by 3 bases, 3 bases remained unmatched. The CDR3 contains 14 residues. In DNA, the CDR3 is TGCGCCAGCAGCTTGGAACAGGGGCGCTACGAGCAGTACTTC. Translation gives CASSLEQGRYEQYF.

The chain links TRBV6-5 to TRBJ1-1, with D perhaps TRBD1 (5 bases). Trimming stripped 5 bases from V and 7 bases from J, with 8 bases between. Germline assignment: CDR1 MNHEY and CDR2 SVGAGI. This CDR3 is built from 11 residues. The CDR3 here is CASSTGLEAFF. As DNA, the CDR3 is TGTGCCAGCAGTACAGGCCTTGAAGCTTTCTTT.

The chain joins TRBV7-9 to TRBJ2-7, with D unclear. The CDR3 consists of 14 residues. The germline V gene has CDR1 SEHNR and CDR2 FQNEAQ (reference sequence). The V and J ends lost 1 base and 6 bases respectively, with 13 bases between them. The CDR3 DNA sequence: TGTGCCAGCAGCTTAGGAGGCAATAGGTTCGAGCAGTACTTC. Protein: CASSLGGNRFEQYF.

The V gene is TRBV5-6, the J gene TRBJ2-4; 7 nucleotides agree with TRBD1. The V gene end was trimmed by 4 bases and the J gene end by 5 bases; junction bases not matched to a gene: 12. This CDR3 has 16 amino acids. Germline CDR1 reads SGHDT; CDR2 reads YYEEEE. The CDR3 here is CASSLGTVRNQNIQYF. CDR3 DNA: TGTGCCAGCAGCCTCGGGACAGTACGTAACCAAAACATTCAGTACTTC.

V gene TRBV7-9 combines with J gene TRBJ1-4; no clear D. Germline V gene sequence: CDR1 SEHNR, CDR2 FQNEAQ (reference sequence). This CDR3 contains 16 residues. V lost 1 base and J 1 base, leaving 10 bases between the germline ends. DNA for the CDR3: TGTGCCAGCAGCTTAGGGTTTCGTGGAACTAATGAAAAACTGTTTTTT. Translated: CASSLGFRGTNEKLFF.

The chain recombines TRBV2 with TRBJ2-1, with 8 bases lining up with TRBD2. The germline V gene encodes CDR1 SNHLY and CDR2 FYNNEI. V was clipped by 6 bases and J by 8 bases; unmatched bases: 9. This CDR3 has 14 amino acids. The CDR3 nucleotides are TGTGCCAGCAGGACTATGGGACTAGACTATGAGCAGTTCTTC. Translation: CASRTMGLDYEQFF.

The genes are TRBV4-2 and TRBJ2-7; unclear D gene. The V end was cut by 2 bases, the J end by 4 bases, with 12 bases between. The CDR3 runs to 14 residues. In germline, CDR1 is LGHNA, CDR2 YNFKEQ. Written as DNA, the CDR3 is TGTGCCAGCAGCCAACGCGGAACCGTTTACGAGCAGTACTTC. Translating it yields CASSQRGTVYEQYF.

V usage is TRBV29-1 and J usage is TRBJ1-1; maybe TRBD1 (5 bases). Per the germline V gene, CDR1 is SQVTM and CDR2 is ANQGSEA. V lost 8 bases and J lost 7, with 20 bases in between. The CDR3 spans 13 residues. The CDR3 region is CSYRPVHYGEAFF. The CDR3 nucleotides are TGCAGCTACAGGCCGGTGCACTATGGTGAAGCTTTCTTT.